Shown below are 27 T cell receptor beta chains from a single sample sequenced in a study of vaccination and CD4 T cells after COVID-19. With the Oncomine TCR Beta short-read assay, DNA from cultured CD4+ T cells was sequenced. TCRdb independently ran MiXCR on the PCR reads; one entry per CDR3 protein. The sample yields some 20,000 distinct CDR3 sequences, approximately 61% seen once. The treatment: approximately 9-day PBMC culture with coronavirus spike peptide pools or control peptides (ViraFEST assay). No antigen has been identified for these receptors. Sequenced sample: CD4+ T cells from blood, cultured in vitro. These receptors came from a human donor who had recovered from COVID-19.

This clonotype showed up just a few times. The chain has TRBV21-1 and TRBJ1-5; the listed D gene, TRBD1, was not tested against the DNA. TRBV21-1 is deemed a pseudogene. The length of the CDR3 is 16 residues. The CDR3 spells CASSKVWGDRNQPQHF. DNA of the CDR3: TGTGCCAGCAGCAAAGTCTGGGGGGACAGAAATCAGCCCCAGCATTTT.

This clonotype has a single count. The rearrangement links TRBV7-8 to TRBJ2-7; D is tentatively TRBD1 or TRBD2 (5 bases each). CDR3 length: 12 residues. Between the trimmed V and J ends, which lost 2 bases and 9 bases, there was a span of 11 bases. CDR1 SGHVS and CDR2 FQNEAQ come from the germline V gene. The CDR3 region is CASSLTGDGQYF. The CDR3 coding sequence is TGTGCCAGCAGCTTAACTGGGGACGGGCAGTACTTC.

This clonotype turned up a few times. The chain uses TRBV6-1 and TRBJ2-3, with 8 bases identical to TRBD1. This CDR3 contains 17 residues. Germline V lookup: CDR1 MNHNS, CDR2 SASEGT. Trimming took 6 bases from V and 3 from J; bases not matched to a gene: 14. For the CDR3, the DNA is TGTGCCAGCAGGGGGACAGGAGGAGCGATGTGGACAGATACGCAGTATTTT. Translating gives CASRGTGGAMWTDTQYF.

The V call is TRBV2, the J call TRBJ1-2; D ambiguous. The CDR3 extends over 13 amino acids. The germline CDR1 and CDR2 sequences are SNHLY and FYNNEI. Deletions cut 7 bases from V and 4 bases from J, with 13 bases between. The CDR3 nucleotides are TGTGCCAGCAATGATCCAGGAGGCTATGGCTACACCTTC. Residues: CASNDPGGYGYTF.

V is TRBV7-9 and J is TRBJ1-1, with D uncertain. CDR3 length: 13 residues. V was shortened by 7 bases and J by 1 base, with 10 bases between the two germline ends. Per the germline V gene, CDR1 is SEHNR and CDR2 is FQNEAQ (reference sequence). CDR3 region: CASMSSGNTEAFF. Written as DNA, the CDR3 is TGTGCCAGCATGTCTAGCGGGAACACTGAAGCTTTCTTT.

The chain combines TRBV7-2 with TRBJ1-1; possible D gene TRBD1, 5 bases. The germline CDR1 and CDR2 sequences are SGHTA and FQGNSA. V was trimmed by 5 bases and J by 4 bases, leaving 14 bases between them. The CDR3 spans 14 residues. CDR3 in DNA: TGTGCCAGCAGCCCGACAGAGAGTAGCACTGAAGCTTTCTTT. Its protein product is CASSPTESSTEAFF.

The chain links TRBV12-3 or TRBV12-4 to TRBJ1-3, with D unresolved. V lost 6 bases and J lost 0, with 9 bases in between. The CDR3 contains 14 residues. CDR3 residues: CASRGPVSGNTIYF. For the CDR3, the DNA is TGTGCCAGCAGAGGACCGGTCTCTGGAAACACCATATATTTT.

This clonotype was seen a few times. The rearrangement joins TRBV6-5 to TRBJ2-7; D might be TRBD2 (6 bases). V dropped 2 bases and J dropped 6 bases, with 11 bases sitting between them. The CDR3 has 13 residues. Per germline, CDR1 MNHEY and CDR2 SVGAGI. DNA for the CDR3: TGTGCCAGCAGTTACGGGGAGGTGGGCGAGCAGTACTTC. Its translation is CASSYGEVGEQYF.

The table lists this clonotype with a few counts. The rearrangement uses TRBV7-2 and TRBJ2-7, with 7 nucleotides matching TRBD1. There are 16 residues in the CDR3. The germline V gene has CDR1 SGHTA and CDR2 FQGNSA. V lost 2 bases, J lost 3 bases, and 10 bases stayed unmatched. CDR3 bases: TGTGCCAGCAGCTTAAACGGACGGCAGGGGGTCTACGAGCAGTACTTC. Its translation: CASSLNGRQGVYEQYF.

The J gene is TRBJ2-3, the V gene TRBV6-1; 9 bases map to TRBD1. The CDR3 spans 16 residues. Germline CDR1 and CDR2: MNHNS and SASEGT. The ends lost 6 bases at V and 4 bases at J; junction bases unmatched: 11. This chain's CDR3 is CASRQRPQGASDTQYF. The CDR3 bases are TGTGCCAGCAGGCAACGACCACAGGGGGCCTCAGATACGCAGTATTTT.

V and J are TRBV28 and TRBJ2-5, with D possibly TRBD1 on 5 matching bases. CDR3 length equals 15 residues. V lost 5 bases, J lost 2 bases, and 15 bases lay in between. Germline assignment: CDR1 MDHEN and CDR2 SYDVKM. The CDR3 nucleotides read TGTGCCAGCAGTACTGCTGGGGCTAATCAAGAGACCCAGTACTTC. Its translation is CASSTAGANQETQYF.

This clonotype has a handful of counts. The chain joins TRBV20-1 to TRBJ2-5, with TRBD2 matching 7 bases. J gave up 5 bases and V 5 bases, and 11 bases lay outside the gene matches. In germline, CDR1 is DFQATT, CDR2 SNEGSKA (reference sequence). The CDR3 consists of 14 residues. The CDR3: CSAPKDMREETQYF. The CDR3 region has the DNA TGCAGTGCTCCCAAGGACATGCGGGAGGAGACCCAGTACTTC.

This clonotype showed up just a few times. The V gene is TRBV20-1, the J gene TRBJ1-6; no reliable D call. Germline assignment: CDR1 DFQATT and CDR2 SNEGSKA (reference sequence). This CDR3 region has 16 residues. The germline V and J ends were trimmed by 3 bases and 2 bases, with 14 bases remaining between them. CDR3 loop: CSARSTGDTYNSPLHF. The CDR3 DNA sequence: TGCAGTGCTAGGTCGACGGGCGATACCTATAATTCACCCCTCCACTTT.

This clonotype was seen only once. The chain couples TRBV27 to TRBJ2-7, with 7 bases that match TRBD1. Germline CDR1 reads MNHEY; CDR2 reads SMNVEV (reference sequence). CDR3 size: 14 residues. V lost 2 bases and J lost 6; bases outside the gene matches: 7. CDR3 nucleotides: TGTGCCAGCAGTTTAGACATTAACAGGGGCGAGCAGTACTTC. Protein sequence: CASSLDINRGEQYF.

This clonotype was counted only a few times. This sequence joins TRBV27 and TRBJ1-5; 10 nucleotides line up with TRBD1. The germline CDR1 and CDR2 sequences are MNHEY and SMNVEV (reference sequence). Losses at the gene ends were 7 bases for V and 5 bases for J; bases not matched to a gene: 11. The CDR3 is made up of 16 amino acids. DNA for the CDR3: TGTGCCAGCACAGCCGGGGGACAGGGGAGATATCAGCCCCAGCATTTT. Translated, it gives CASTAGGQGRYQPQHF.

In its sample, this clonotype was seen a few times. CDR3 in amino acids: CASSLGQGGSGYTF. The CDR3 DNA is TGTGCCAGCAGCCTAGGGCAGGGGGGCTCTGGCTACACCTTC. The chain employs TRBV7-2 and TRBJ1-2; 7 nucleotides agree with TRBD1. Germline V gene sequence: CDR1 SGHTA, CDR2 FQGNSA. Trimming removed 5 bases from V and 7 bases from J; junction bases left unmatched: 10. The CDR3 is made up of 14 amino acids.

In this sample, this clonotype turned up once. J is TRBJ1-5 and V is TRBV12-3 or TRBV12-4; D is uncertain. The CDR3 totals 14 residues. Trimming removed 7 bases at V and 4 bases at J, with 14 bases between. The CDR3 DNA reads as TGTGCCAGCACCCTTGGAGGGCCTAATCAGCCCCAGCATTTT. Amino acids: CASTLGGPNQPQHF.

The rearrangement links TRBV20-1 to TRBJ2-3; 8 bases map to TRBD2. The V gene end was trimmed by 5 bases and the J gene end by 4 bases; junction bases not matched to a gene: 8. Germline CDR1 and CDR2: DFQATT and SNEGSKA (reference sequence). The CDR3 has 14 residues. The CDR3, as DNA: TGCAGTGCTCCGGGACTAGAGGCCTCAGATACGCAGTATTTT. It yields the protein CSAPGLEASDTQYF.

This clonotype was found a few times. This chain connects TRBV12-3 or TRBV12-4 to TRBJ2-3; 10 bases line up with TRBD2. V was clipped by 6 bases and J by 2 bases; unmatched bases: 8. This CDR3 is built from 16 residues. CDR3 sequence: CASSRGLASFTDTQYF. CDR3 DNA sequence: TGTGCCAGCAGCCGGGGACTAGCGAGTTTCACAGATACGCAGTATTTT.

The chain employs TRBV6-2 or TRBV6-3 and TRBJ2-7; no clear D gene. The V end was cut by 5 bases, the J end by 2 bases, with 7 bases between. The CDR3 loop spans 12 amino acids. CDR1 and CDR2 (germline): MNHEY, SVGEGT. This chain's CDR3 is CASSTSAYEQYF. The CDR3 bases are TGTGCCAGCAGTACATCAGCCTACGAGCAGTACTTC.

This chain joins TRBV20-1 and TRBJ1-2; D might be TRBD1 (6 bases). Looked up from germline, CDR1 is DFQATT and CDR2 is SNEGSKA (reference sequence). The V gene lost 0 bases and the J gene lost 0 bases, with 11 bases spanning the gap. The CDR3 totals 15 residues. CDR3 sequence (DNA): TGCAGTGCTAGAGACCCCGGACAGTCTAACTATGGCTACACCTTC. Its translation is CSARDPGQSNYGYTF.

V and J are TRBV7-2 and TRBJ2-1; TRBD2 matches at 9 bases. J gave up 9 bases and V 1 base, and 7 bases lay outside the gene matches. This CDR3 is 15 amino acids long. Per germline, CDR1 SGHTA and CDR2 FQGNSA. The CDR3 DNA follows: TGTGCCAGCAGCTTAGTTGCGGGGGGGCCTGGTGAGCAGTTCTTC. Translating it yields CASSLVAGGPGEQFF.

The genes are TRBV7-2 and TRBJ2-3, with 11 positions matching TRBD2. Trimming cost V 5 bases and J 0 bases; bases outside gene matches: 7. There are 17 residues in the CDR3. The V gene's germline CDR1 is SGHTA and CDR2 FQGNSA. Here the CDR3 reads CASSVPSGGTSTDTQYF. The CDR3 region has the DNA TGTGCCAGCAGCGTACCTAGCGGGGGGACTAGCACAGATACGCAGTATTTT.

The rearrangement joins TRBV7-2 to TRBJ2-7; 7 bases line up with TRBD2. CDR3 size: 14 residues. Trimming at V came to 5 bases and at J to 1 base, leaving 5 bases not matched to a gene. Per germline, CDR1 SGHTA and CDR2 FQGNSA. The CDR3 sequence: CASSTSSGSYEQYF. In DNA form, the CDR3 reads TGTGCCAGCAGCACTTCTAGCGGATCCTACGAGCAGTACTTC.

The chain carries TRBV27 and TRBJ2-7; 10 nucleotides agree with TRBD2. Germline lookup yields CDR1 MNHEY and CDR2 SMNVEV (reference sequence). The V gene end was trimmed by 7 bases and the J gene end by 0 bases; junction bases not matched to a gene: 3. CDR3 length: 14 residues. CDR3 loop: CASKKREGSYEQYF. The DNA for the CDR3 is TGTGCCAGCAAAAAGCGGGAGGGCTCCTACGAGCAGTACTTC.

V usage is TRBV6-1 and J usage is TRBJ2-3; 7 nucleotides align to TRBD1. The V gene end was trimmed by 6 bases and the J gene end by 1 base; junction bases not matched to a gene: 13. Germline-derived CDR1 and CDR2 are MNHNS and SASEGT. The CDR3 sequence is 17 residues long. The DNA of the CDR3 is TGTGCCAGCAGCGAGAGGAGACAGGGTCTGGGCACAGATACGCAGTATTTT. It is translated as CASSERRQGLGTDTQYF.

The chain joins TRBV7-3 to TRBJ1-1; TRBD1 matches 10 bases. The trim removed 4 bases at V and 5 bases at J, leaving 7 bases unmatched. The CDR3 is made up of 15 amino acids. Per the germline V gene, CDR1 is SGHTA and CDR2 is FQGTGA. This CDR3 reads CASSSSGQGWTEAFF. The CDR3 DNA is TGTGCCAGCAGCTCTTCGGGACAGGGGTGGACTGAAGCTTTCTTT.